The 19 T cell receptor beta chains listed next were all sequenced from one sample in a study of shared clonotypes between healthy human individuals. The method was immunoSEQ multiplex PCR; TCRdb's version includes in-frame clones alone and lacks a portion of them. The sample has over a million clones; about 96% are singletons. What was sequenced was naive CD4+ T cells sorted from blood. Subset reported: CD45RA+ positively selected. Receptors were obtained from a man aged 25 to 45 in good health.

Written as DNA, the CDR3 is TGTGCCAGCAGCTGGGTGCGACGCCGAGATACGCAGTATTTT. Protein sequence: CASSWVRRRDTQYF. This chain uses TRBV7-4 with TRBJ2-3; D is ambiguous. CDR3 length: 14 amino acids. CDR1 SGHVT and CDR2 SQSDAQ come from the germline V gene. V gave up 4 bases and J gave up 5 bases, with 13 bases separating them.

The chain employs TRBV7-8 and TRBJ2-7, with D possibly matching TRBD2 (5 bases). V shed 1 base and J shed 6 bases, with 13 bases lying between them. The CDR3 runs to 14 residues. Germline CDR1 is SGHVS and CDR2 is FQNEAQ. The CDR3 DNA reads as TGTGCCAGCAGCTTAGGTCGGGGTGTGGGCGAGCAGTACTTC. Translation gives CASSLGRGVGEQYF. The full variable domain, completed using reference TRBV7-8 and TRBJ2-7, is GAGVSQSPRYKVAKRGQDVALRCDPISGHVSLFWYQQALGQGPEFLTYFQNEAQLDKSGLPSDRFFAERPEGSVSTLKIQRTQQEDSAVYLCASSLGRGVGEQYFGPGTRLTVT.

Remarks on this clone: Distinct nucleotide sequences in the sample also encode this CDR3. The V call is TRBV5-4, the J call TRBJ2-5; TRBD2 might be the D (5 bases). Trimming pared 3 bases from V and 1 base from J, leaving 7 bases between. The germline CDR1 and CDR2 sequences are SGHNT and YYREEE (reference sequence). CDR3 length equals 13 residues. The CDR3 region has the DNA TGTGCCAGCAGCTCTGGAGGCCAAGAGACCCAGTACTTC. Amino acid sequence: CASSSGGQETQYF.

The gene calls are TRBV7-9 and TRBJ1-1, with D hard to call. This CDR3 has 13 residues. The V and J ends lost 5 bases and 1 base respectively, with 8 bases between them. The V gene's germline CDR1 is SEHNR and CDR2 FQNEAQ (reference sequence). CDR3 bases: TGTGCCAGCAGCGGGCAGTCGAACACTGAAGCTTTCTTT. Protein: CASSGQSNTEAFF.

This CDR3 reads CASSGLRVDRGRGGTEAFF. CDR3 nucleotides: TGTGCCAGCAGTGGCCTCCGGGTGGACAGGGGGCGAGGGGGCACTGAAGCTTTCTTT. V usage is TRBV28 and J usage is TRBJ1-1; 11 bases line up with TRBD1. With 5 bases clipped from V and 4 bases from J, the junction kept 18 bases outside the gene matches. In germline, CDR1 is MDHEN, CDR2 SYDVKM. This CDR3 comprises 19 residues.

The rearrangement links TRBV5-4 to TRBJ2-7, with 7 bases fitting TRBD1. This CDR3 has 16 residues. V trimming: 0 bases; J trimming: 1 base; junction bases outside the gene matches: 7. Germline CDR1 and CDR2: SGHNT and YYREEE (reference sequence). The CDR3 spells CASSLEGGAVSYEQYF. In DNA form, the CDR3 reads TGTGCCAGCAGCTTGGAAGGGGGCGCGGTTTCCTACGAGCAGTACTTC.

The genes are TRBV6-1 and TRBJ1-3; 7 bases are a match to TRBD1. The CDR3 has 16 amino acids. The trim removed 4 bases at V and 1 base at J, leaving 7 bases unmatched. The germline V gene encodes CDR1 MNHNS and CDR2 SASEGT. This CDR3 reads CASSGDRRHSGNTIYF. Written as DNA, the CDR3 is TGTGCCAGCAGTGGGGACAGAAGGCATTCTGGAAACACCATATATTTT.

The rearrangement joins TRBV19 to TRBJ1-5; 7 nucleotides align to TRBD1. CDR3 length equals 14 residues. Germline-derived CDR1 and CDR2 are LNHDA and SQIVND (reference sequence). The trim removed 0 bases at V and 9 bases at J, leaving 5 bases unmatched. Written as DNA, the CDR3 is TGTGCCAGTAGTATAGAGGGACAGCGGGGGCCCCAGCATTTT. It is translated as CASSIEGQRGPQHF.

The V gene is TRBV2, the J gene TRBJ1-4; tentative D call: TRBD1 (6 bases). V was pared by 3 bases and J by 7 bases, with 15 bases between. The CDR3 contains 15 residues. Per the germline V gene, CDR1 is SNHLY and CDR2 is FYNNEI. CDR3 protein: CASSEVGAQGEKLFF. CDR3 DNA: TGTGCCAGCAGTGAGGTGGGGGCTCAGGGTGAAAAACTGTTTTTT.

The V gene is TRBV9, the J gene TRBJ2-3; 12 bases map to TRBD2. This CDR3 comprises 18 residues. V shed 5 bases and J 1 base; nucleotides not matched to a gene: 11. Germline V gene data show CDR1 as SGDLS and CDR2 as YYNGEE. The CDR3 DNA reads as TGTGCCAGCAGTCGTAGGGGGCTAGCGGGAGGGGGCACAGATACGCAGTATTTT. It yields the protein CASSRRGLAGGGTDTQYF.

The chain couples TRBV10-3 to TRBJ2-1; tentatively, D is TRBD1 (5 bases). The germline V gene encodes CDR1 ENHRY and CDR2 SYGVKD. Between the trimmed V and J ends, which lost 8 bases and 4 bases, there was a span of 9 bases. This CDR3 spans 12 amino acids. This chain's CDR3 is CAIGAVYNEQFF. The CDR3 coding sequence is TGTGCCATCGGGGCAGTATACAATGAGCAGTTCTTC.

The chain joins TRBV6-1 to TRBJ1-1; a possible D gene is TRBD1 (6 bases). Trimming stripped 4 bases from V and 12 bases from J, with 15 bases between. From germline, CDR1 is MNHNS and CDR2 SASEGT. The CDR3 contains 12 residues. CDR3 nucleotides: TGTGCCAGCAGTGCCACAGGGTTCTGGCCTTTCTTT. It is translated as CASSATGFWPFF.

The V gene is TRBV5-5, the J gene TRBJ2-5; possibly TRBD2 for D (6 bases). This CDR3 region has 14 residues. Germline loops: CDR1 SGHKS, CDR2 YYEKEE (reference sequence). V was clipped by 7 bases and J by 2 bases, with 15 bases between them. The CDR3 region is CASSPRDWQETQYF. CDR3 bases: TGTGCCAGCTCGCCCCGGGACTGGCAAGAGACCCAGTACTTC.

The V call is TRBV15, the J call TRBJ2-1; 12 bases are shared with TRBD2. The germline V gene has CDR1 LNHNV and CDR2 YYDKDF (reference sequence). The CDR3 runs to 14 residues. After removal of 6 bases from V and 6 bases from J, the junction contained 3 bases not matched to a gene. CDR3 DNA sequence: TGTGCCACCAGTCCTAGCGGGAGGGGCAATGAGCAGTTCTTC. Translation: CATSPSGRGNEQFF.

The CDR3 sequence: CASSDFIETQYF. CDR3 coding DNA: TGTGCCAGCAGCGACTTTATAGAGACCCAGTACTTC. The rearrangement joins TRBV2 to TRBJ2-5; D call uncertain. The V gene's germline CDR1 is SNHLY and CDR2 FYNNEI. This CDR3 has 12 residues. V was pared by 6 bases and J by 4 bases, with 9 bases between.

This clone has only one observation. This chain links TRBV7-9 with TRBJ2-5; D unclear. Germline V CDR1 and CDR2: SEHNR, FQNEAQ (reference sequence). The CDR3 extends over 11 amino acids. V was clipped by 8 bases and J by 5 bases, with 9 bases between them. CDR3 in amino acids: CASSSAETQYF. The CDR3 DNA sequence: TGTGCCAGCTCAAGTGCGGAGACCCAGTACTTC.

This chain uses TRBV5-1 with TRBJ1-1; unclear D gene. CDR1 and CDR2 (germline): SGHRS, YFSETQ. CDR3 size: 17 residues. V gave up 5 bases and J gave up 0 bases, with 20 bases separating them. In nucleotides, the CDR3 is TGCGCCAGCAGTTTGTCGAGTGGCTCCACTATGAACACTGAAGCTTTCTTT. Its translation: CASSLSSGSTMNTEAFF.

This clone was recorded only once. This rearrangement joins TRBV6-5 to TRBJ2-2; 11 bases agree with TRBD1. From germline, CDR1 is MNHEY and CDR2 SVGAGI. The CDR3 length is 15 residues. V was pared by 6 bases and J by 8 bases, with 8 bases of the junction left unmatched. CDR3 loop: CASSSGTGGSGELFF. CDR3 nucleotide sequence: TGTGCCAGCAGCTCCGGGACAGGGGGATCGGGGGAGCTGTTTTTT.

The chain recombines TRBV4-3 with TRBJ2-3, with 11 bases aligning to TRBD1. The J segment lost 2 bases and the V segment lost 2 bases, leaving 6 bases of the junction unmatched. Germline lookup yields CDR1 LGHNA and CDR2 YSLEER. The CDR3 loop spans 17 amino acids. The CDR3 DNA reads as TGCGCCAGCAGCCAACCAAGGACAGGGGGCTACACAGATACGCAGTATTTT. Protein: CASSQPRTGGYTDTQYF.